This note documents a single TCR beta chain sequence. Profiling relied on immunoSEQ multiplex PCR, and the TCRdb table lists in-frame clones only, not all of them. The table includes 95,000 to 110,000 clones, approximately 90% detected once. The CDR3 length is 18 residues. In germline, CDR1 is MGHDK, CDR2 SYGVNS. Trimming shortened V by 1 base and J by 0 bases, and 15 bases separated the two germline ends. The data belong to a study of OX40 agonist ivuxolimab in advanced cancers. Study overall: Patients took ivuxolimab, an agonistic anti-OX40 (CD134) antibody. Partial responses were achieved by three patients, of whom one had hepatocellular carcinoma and two had cutaneous melanoma.

The gene calls are TRBV25-1 and TRBJ2-2; TRBD2 might be the D (6 bases). This receptor was identified in an adult with an advanced solid tumor such as melanoma, head and neck, liver or kidney cancer. This sample comprised CD4+ or CD8+ T cells sorted from blood, obtained in a trial of the OX40 agonist ivuxolimab. In nucleotides, the CDR3 is TGTGCCAGCAGTGAATTCGGGGGAGCGGGTTCGAACACCGGGGAGCTGTTTTTT. Residues: CASSEFGGAGSNTGELFF.